This TCR beta chain appears in the sequencing data of a study of T-cell memory formation after mild COVID-19. Study-wide findings and caveats: A second wave expanding day 15 to 37 was CD4+-biased; contracting clones were balanced.

This clonotype was found a few times. As yet, its antigen is unknown. Each CDR3 protein is one row after TCRdb ran MiXCR on the 5' RACE reads. The sample lists 300,000 to 350,000 distinct CDR3 sequences, over 11% occurring once. There are 12 residues in the CDR3. With 10 bases removed from V and 5 bases from J, the gap between germline ends came to 14 bases. The germline CDR1 and CDR2 sequences are MGHDK and SYGVNS. The V call is TRBV25-1, the J call TRBJ2-5; no reliable D call. This receptor was identified in a young man who had mild COVID-19 (a few samples of this study predate the infection). Cell type and time point are not known. Sequencing input: PBMCs or a T cell subset sorted from them (not recorded which). In nucleotides, the CDR3 is TGTGCCATCCTTGGCCCTATGGAGACCCAGTACTTC. Translated: CAILGPMETQYF.